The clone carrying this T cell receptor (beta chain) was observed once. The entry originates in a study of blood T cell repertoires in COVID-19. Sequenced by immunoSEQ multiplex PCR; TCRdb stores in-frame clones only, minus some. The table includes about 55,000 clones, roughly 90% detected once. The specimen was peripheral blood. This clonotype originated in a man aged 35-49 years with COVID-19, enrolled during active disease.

In nucleotides, the CDR3 is TGTGCCAGCAGCCCCGGGACAGGGGTGTTCTACGAGCAGTACTTC. Translated, it gives CASSPGTGVFYEQYF. The genes are TRBV7-6 and TRBJ2-7, with 10 nucleotides matching TRBD1. CDR1 and CDR2 (germline): SGHVS, FNYEAQ. Trimming at V came to 5 bases and at J to 3 bases, leaving 7 bases not matched to a gene. CDR3 length: 15 amino acids.